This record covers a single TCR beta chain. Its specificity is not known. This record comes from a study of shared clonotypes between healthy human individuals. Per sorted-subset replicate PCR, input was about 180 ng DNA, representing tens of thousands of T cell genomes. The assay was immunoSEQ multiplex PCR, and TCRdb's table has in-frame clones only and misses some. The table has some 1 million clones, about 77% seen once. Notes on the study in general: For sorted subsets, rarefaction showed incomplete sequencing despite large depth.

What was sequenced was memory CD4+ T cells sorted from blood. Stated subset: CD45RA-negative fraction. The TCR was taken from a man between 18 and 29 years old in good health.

CDR3 region: CASSIGQRYNEQFF. The CDR3 DNA reads TGTGCCAGTAGTATCGGACAGCGATACAATGAGCAGTTCTTC. The chain links TRBV19 to TRBJ2-1; possibly TRBD1 for D (6 bases). Deletions cut 3 bases from V and 4 bases from J, with 10 bases between. This CDR3 contains 14 residues. CDR1 is LNHDA and CDR2 is SQIVND in the germline V gene (reference sequence). Variable domain in full (rest from reference TRBV19 and TRBJ2-1): DGGITQSPKYLFRKEGQNVTLSCEQNLNHDAMYWYRQDPGQGLRLIYYSQIVNDFQKGDIAEGYSVSREKKESFPLTVTSAQKNPTAFYLCASSIGQRYNEQFFGPGTRLTVL.